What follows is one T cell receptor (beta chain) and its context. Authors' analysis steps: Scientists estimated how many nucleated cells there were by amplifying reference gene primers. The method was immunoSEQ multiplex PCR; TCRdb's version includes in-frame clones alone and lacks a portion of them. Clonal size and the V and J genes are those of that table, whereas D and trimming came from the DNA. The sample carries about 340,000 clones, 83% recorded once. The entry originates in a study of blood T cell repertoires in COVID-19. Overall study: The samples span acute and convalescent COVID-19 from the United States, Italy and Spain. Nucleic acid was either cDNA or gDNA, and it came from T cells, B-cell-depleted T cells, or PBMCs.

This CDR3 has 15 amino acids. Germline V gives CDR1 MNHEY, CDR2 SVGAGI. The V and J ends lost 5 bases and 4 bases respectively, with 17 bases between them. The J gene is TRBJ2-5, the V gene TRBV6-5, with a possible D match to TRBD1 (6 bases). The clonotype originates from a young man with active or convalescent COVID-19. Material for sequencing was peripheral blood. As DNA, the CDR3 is TGTGCCAGCAGTAACGTTGGGACATCCCCAGAGACCCAGTACTTC. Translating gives CASSNVGTSPETQYF.